One and the same sample provided the 15 T cell receptor beta chains below, sequenced in a study of identical twins. TCRdb reprocessed the 5' RACE reads via MiXCR and lists one record per CDR3 protein. The table lists about 240,000 distinct CDR3 sequences, approximately 7.8% of them singletons, with over 5% in the top ten. These data were also filed under a second study, of yellow fever vaccine responses in identical twins.

What was sequenced was CD8+ T cells sorted from blood. The receptors originated from a woman in her late teens or twenties in good health.

The DNA of the CDR3 is TGTGCCACCACTGCAACTGGAGGGGCGGAGACCCAGTACTTC. Residues: CATTATGGAETQYF. The rearrangement links TRBV15 to TRBJ2-5, with a weak D call TRBD2 (6 bases). V shed 7 bases and J shed 5 bases, with 17 bases lying between them. Germline CDR1 reads LNHNV; CDR2 reads YYDKDF (reference sequence). This CDR3 contains 14 residues. Supplemented by reference TRBV15 and TRBJ2-5, the full variable domain reads DAMVIQNPRYQVTQFGKPVTLSCSQTLNHNVMYWYQQKSSQAPKLLFHYYDKDFNNEADTPDNFQSRRPNTSFCFLDIRSPGLGDTAMYLCATTATGGAETQYFGPGTRLLVL.

This clonotype was seen at least ten times. This chain links TRBV12-3 or TRBV12-4 with TRBJ2-5; 10 nucleotides agree with TRBD2. After removal of 7 bases from V and 5 bases from J, the junction contained 4 bases not matched to a gene. The CDR3 has 13 residues. The CDR3 loop reads CASKPAGGETQYF. The CDR3 nucleotides are TGTGCCAGCAAGCCAGCGGGAGGGGAGACCCAGTACTTC.

In this sample, this clonotype turned up a few times. The chain joins TRBV19 to TRBJ2-7; D is unclear. With 5 bases removed from V and 3 bases from J, the gap between germline ends came to 17 bases. The CDR3 length is 15 residues. Germline CDR1 is LNHDA and CDR2 is SQIVND (reference sequence). CDR3 amino acids: CASSPSFGSGYEQYF. In DNA, the CDR3 is TGTGCCAGTAGTCCTTCCTTCGGTTCCGGCTACGAGCAGTACTTC.

This clonotype was seen at least ten times. V gene TRBV7-8 combines with J gene TRBJ2-7; maybe TRBD2 (6 bases). This CDR3 contains 13 residues. Trimming took 8 bases from V and 3 from J, leaving 14 bases between them. The germline V gene has CDR1 SGHVS and CDR2 FQNEAQ. Written as DNA, the CDR3 is TGTGCCAGCCGAGGGGTGGGAGGCTACGAGCAGTACTTC. This translates into CASRGVGGYEQYF.

This clonotype was seen many times. V and J are TRBV29-1 and TRBJ2-2; tentatively, D is TRBD1 (6 bases). Trimming cost V 3 bases and J 0 bases, with 11 bases left between them. Germline values: CDR1 SQVTM, CDR2 ANQGSEA. This CDR3 is built from 15 residues. The CDR3 protein is CSVEGQPANTGELFF. The CDR3 coding sequence is TGCAGCGTTGAGGGACAACCAGCGAACACCGGGGAGCTGTTTTTT.

This clonotype was counted at least ten times. This chain uses TRBV10-3 with TRBJ1-5; 8 bases are shared with TRBD1. The CDR3 has 13 amino acids. Losses at the gene ends were 2 bases for V and 6 bases for J; bases not matched to a gene: 0. The V gene's germline CDR1 is ENHRY and CDR2 SYGVKD. CDR3 nucleotide sequence: TGTGCCATCAGTGAGACAGGGGGTCAGCCCCAGCATTTT. As protein: CAISETGGQPQHF.

The chain uses TRBV3-1 and TRBJ2-7; D is unresolved. The CDR3 sequence is 13 residues long. Germline lookup yields CDR1 LGHDT and CDR2 YNNKEL (reference sequence). Trimming removed 7 bases from V and 0 bases from J, with 10 bases in between. This CDR3 reads CASKAGCSYEQYF. The CDR3 nucleotides are TGTGCCAGCAAGGCAGGATGCTCCTACGAGCAGTACTTC.

J is TRBJ2-1 and V is TRBV27, with D perhaps given as TRBD1 or TRBD2 (5 bases each). Germline V lookup: CDR1 MNHEY, CDR2 SMNVEV (reference sequence). This CDR3 contains 14 residues. The germline V and J ends were trimmed by 10 bases and 0 bases, with 13 bases remaining between them. CDR3 protein: CATGWGSSYNEQFF. CDR3 nucleotide sequence: TGTGCCACCGGCTGGGGGAGCTCCTACAATGAGCAGTTCTTC.

This clonotype showed up just a few times. The chain carries TRBV5-1 and TRBJ1-5; the D gene is possibly TRBD1 (5 bases). V dropped 5 bases and J dropped 0 bases, with 15 bases sitting between them. The germline V gene encodes CDR1 SGHRS and CDR2 YFSETQ. This CDR3 is built from 16 residues. This chain's CDR3 is CASRGPRGDSNQPQHF. The CDR3 DNA reads as TGCGCCAGCAGGGGCCCCCGGGGGGATAGCAATCAGCCCCAGCATTTT. Full variable domain (remainder filled in from reference TRBV5-1 and TRBJ1-5): KAGVTQTPRYLIKTRGQQVTLSCSPISGHRSVSWYQQTPGQGLQFLFEYFSETQRNKGNFPGRFSGRQFSNSRSEMNVSTLELGDSALYLCASRGPRGDSNQPQHFGDGTRLSIL.

The chain combines TRBV27 with TRBJ2-7; 9 bases align to TRBD1. Germline assignment: CDR1 MNHEY and CDR2 SMNVEV (reference sequence). The length of the CDR3 is 15 residues. The ends lost 2 bases at V and 3 bases at J; junction bases unmatched: 5. CDR3 region: CASSLTGGLYYEQYF. The DNA of the CDR3 is TGTGCCAGCAGTTTAACAGGGGGCCTTTACTACGAGCAGTACTTC.

The chain couples TRBV4-1 to TRBJ2-1, with D perhaps matching TRBD2 (6 bases). The germline V and J ends were trimmed by 1 base and 3 bases, with 16 bases remaining between them. This CDR3 region has 17 residues. Germline CDR1 and CDR2: MGHRA and YSYEKL. The CDR3 sequence: CASSQVTAGPHYNEQFF. The DNA for the CDR3 is TGCGCCAGCAGCCAAGTTACGGCGGGACCTCACTACAATGAGCAGTTCTTC.

The chain joins TRBV13 to TRBJ2-5; 7 nucleotides match TRBD2. The CDR3 consists of 15 residues. The trim removed 4 bases at V and 5 bases at J, leaving 10 bases unmatched. The germline gives CDR1 PRHDT, CDR2 FYEKMQ (reference sequence). DNA for the CDR3: TGTGCCAGCAGCTCAAGCGGGACTCCCGGGGAGACCCAGTACTTC. Translated, it gives CASSSSGTPGETQYF.

In this sample, this clonotype turned up many times. This chain joins TRBV28 and TRBJ2-7; 12 positions match TRBD2. Germline loops: CDR1 MDHEN, CDR2 SYDVKM. J gave up 3 bases and V 4 bases, and 7 bases lay outside the gene matches. This CDR3 region has 16 residues. Written as DNA, the CDR3 is TGTGCCAGCAGTTCGGGACTAGCGGGCCTAAGCTACGAGCAGTACGTC. Its translation is CASSSGLAGLSYEQYV.

V usage is TRBV7-9 and J usage is TRBJ1-2; D may be TRBD1 (6 bases). Trimming cost V 5 bases and J 2 bases, with 9 bases left between them. CDR1 and CDR2 from the germline V gene are SEHNR and FQNEAQ (reference sequence). The CDR3 is made up of 13 amino acids. The CDR3 DNA sequence: TGTGCCAGCAGCGGCGACAGGAACTATGGCTACACCTTC. It specifies CASSGDRNYGYTF.

Only a few counts were recorded for this clonotype. The V gene is TRBV20-1, the J gene TRBJ2-7; 10 bases fit TRBD2. The CDR3 loop spans 15 amino acids. The V and J ends lost 1 base and 3 bases, in that order; junction bases with no gene match: 6. Germline CDR1 reads DFQATT; CDR2 reads SNEGSKA (reference sequence). CDR3 sequence reads: CSARASGSRLYEQYF. The CDR3, as DNA: TGCAGTGCTAGAGCTAGCGGGAGCCGCCTCTACGAGCAGTACTTC.